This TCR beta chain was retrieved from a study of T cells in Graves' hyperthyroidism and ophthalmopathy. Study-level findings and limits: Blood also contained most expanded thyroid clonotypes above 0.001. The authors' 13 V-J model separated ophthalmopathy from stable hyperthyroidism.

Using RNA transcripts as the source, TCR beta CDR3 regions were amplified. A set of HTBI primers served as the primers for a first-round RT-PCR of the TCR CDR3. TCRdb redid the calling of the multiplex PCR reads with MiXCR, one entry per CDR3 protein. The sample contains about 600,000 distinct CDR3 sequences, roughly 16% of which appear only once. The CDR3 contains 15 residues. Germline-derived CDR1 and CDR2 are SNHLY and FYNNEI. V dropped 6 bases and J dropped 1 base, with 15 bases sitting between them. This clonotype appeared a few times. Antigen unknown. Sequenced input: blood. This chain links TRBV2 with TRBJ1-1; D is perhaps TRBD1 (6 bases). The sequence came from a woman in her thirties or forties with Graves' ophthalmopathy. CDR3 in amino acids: CASRRDTGGNTEAFF. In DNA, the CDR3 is TGTGCCAGCAGGAGGGACACTGGGGGGAACACTGAAGCTTTCTTT.